This T cell receptor beta chain emerged from a study of blood T cell repertoires in COVID-19. Study as a whole: PBMCs, B-cell-depleted T cells, or T cells provided the cDNA or gDNA that made up the material.

This CDR3 is built from 15 residues. Germline assignment: CDR1 LGHDT and CDR2 YNNKEL (reference sequence). After removal of 1 base from V and 7 bases from J, the junction contained 4 bases not matched to a gene. Those enrolled in Seattle joined during active infection and were followed longitudinally afterward. Methods used by the authors: Nucleated cell counts were estimated from reference gene primer amplification. Only in-frame clones appear in the TCRdb table, and some are missing; sequencing was by immunoSEQ multiplex PCR. V, J and clone size are taken as reported in that table, and D and trimming were inferred from the DNA itself. This sample has 150,000 to 200,000 clones, with about 83% found just once. This clone was seen only a few times.

This receptor was obtained from a woman aged 65 to 85 with COVID-19, enrolled during active disease. The rearrangement uses TRBV3-1 (or the pseudogene TRBV3-2) and TRBJ1-6, with 7 positions matching TRBD1. Sequenced: peripheral blood. The CDR3 DNA is TGTGCCAGCAGCCAAGGTCAACAGGGGAATTCACCCCTCCACTTT. Its translation: CASSQGQQGNSPLHF.